This T cell receptor (beta chain) came from a study of control samples from healthy donors and cancer patients. Measured with immunoSEQ multiplex PCR; TCRdb has only the in-frame clones, and not every one. This sample has 90,000 to 150,000 clones, with about 87% found just once. Sequencing was done on a sample of blood. The clonotype comes from a man aged 35 to 55 in good health.

The CDR3 reads CSGQGGNTIYF. The DNA for the CDR3 is TGCAGCGGGCAGGGGGGAAACACCATATATTTT. The rearrangement joins TRBV20-1 to TRBJ1-3, with a possible D match to TRBD1 (6 bases). Germline assignment: CDR1 DFQATT and CDR2 SNEGSKA (reference sequence). The CDR3 extends over 11 amino acids.